Described below is a single T cell receptor (beta chain) sequence and its context. Its antigen is as yet unknown. These data are taken from a study of siplizumab effects on memory and regulatory T cells. Regarding the study as a whole: Unstimulated subsets were the mapping target of only a minor fraction of alloreactive clones. An assignable phenotype, naive or memory, was missing from roughly 84-95% of proliferating CD4+ or CD8+ clones.

The table came from immunoSEQ multiplex PCR; TCRdb's copy has only in-frame clones and leaves some out. Here the sample spans around 78,000 clones, about 90% being singletons. This CDR3 is 16 amino acids long. Between the trimmed V and J ends, which lost 5 bases and 0 bases, there was a span of 13 bases. Germline loops: CDR1 SEHNR, CDR2 FQNEAQ (reference sequence). This receptor was identified in a human donor in good health. The sample consisted of CD8+ T cells sorted from blood. This chain uses TRBV7-9 with TRBJ1-4; D remains ambiguous. Here the CDR3 DNA reads TGTGCCAGCAGCCCACCATACCTTGCAACTAATGAAAAACTGTTTTTT. Translating gives CASSPPYLATNEKLFF.